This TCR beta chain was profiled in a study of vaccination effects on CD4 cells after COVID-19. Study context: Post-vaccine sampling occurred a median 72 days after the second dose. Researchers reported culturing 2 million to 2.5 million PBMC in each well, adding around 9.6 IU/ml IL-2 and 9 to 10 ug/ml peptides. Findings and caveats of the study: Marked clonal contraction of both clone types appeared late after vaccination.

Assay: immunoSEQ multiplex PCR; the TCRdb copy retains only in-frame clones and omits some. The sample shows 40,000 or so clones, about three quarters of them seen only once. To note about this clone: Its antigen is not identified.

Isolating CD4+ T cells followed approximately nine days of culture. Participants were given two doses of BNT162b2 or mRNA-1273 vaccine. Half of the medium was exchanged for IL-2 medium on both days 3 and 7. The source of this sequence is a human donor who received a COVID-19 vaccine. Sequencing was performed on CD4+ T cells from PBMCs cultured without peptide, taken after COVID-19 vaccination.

This CDR3 reads CASSLLTTLGADTGELFF. In nucleotides, the CDR3 is TGTGCCAGCAGCTTGCTGACCACCCTTGGGGCTGACACCGGGGAGCTGTTTTTT. This sequence joins TRBV5-6 and TRBJ2-2; TRBD1 is a possible D gene (5 bases). V lost 1 base, J lost 3 bases, and 19 bases lay in between. This CDR3 comprises 18 residues. Germline-derived CDR1 and CDR2 are SGHDT and YYEEEE.